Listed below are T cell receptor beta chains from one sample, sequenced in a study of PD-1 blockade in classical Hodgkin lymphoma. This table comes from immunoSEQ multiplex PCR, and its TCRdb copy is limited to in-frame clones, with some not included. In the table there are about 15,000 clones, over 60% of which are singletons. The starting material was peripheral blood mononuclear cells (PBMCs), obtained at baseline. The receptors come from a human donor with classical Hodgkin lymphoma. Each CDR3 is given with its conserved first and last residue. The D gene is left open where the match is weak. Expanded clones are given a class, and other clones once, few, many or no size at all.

TGTGCCAGCAGCCCCGGACTAGCGGGAGGGCCGGAAGAGACCCAGTACTTC	CASSPGLAGGPEETQYF	TRBV5-4	TRBJ2-5	.	TRBD2
TGTGCCGGCAGTTCCCTAGGTAGCGGCTCCCCCCGGCAGTACTTC	CAGSSLGSGSPRQYF	TRBV6-5	TRBJ2-7	.	.
TGTGCCAGCAGCTTAGGAGGGGACCCAAACACTGAAGCTTTCTTT	CASSLGGDPNTEAFF	TRBV7-9	TRBJ1-1	.	.
TGTGCCAGCAGCTGGCTAGCGGGAGAAGGCGAGCAGTACTTC	CASSWLAGEGEQYF	TRBV11-3	TRBJ2-7	.	TRBD2
TGTGCCAGCAGTTTCGACACGAACACTGAAGCTTTCTTT	CASSFDTNTEAFF	TRBV6-1	TRBJ1-1	.	.
TGCGCCAGCAGCTCACCGGGACTAGCGGTCCAAGAGACCCAGTACTTC	CASSSPGLAVQETQYF	TRBV5-1	TRBJ2-5	.	TRBD2
TGTGCCAGCAGTTACTCTGCATCCCTCGGGGATGAGCAGTTCTTC	CASSYSASLGDEQFF	TRBV6-5	TRBJ2-1	.	.
TGTGCCAGCAGCTTAACTCCGACTGGGAACAATGAGCAGTTCTTC	CASSLTPTGNNEQFF	TRBV7-3	TRBJ2-1	.	.
TGTGCCAGCAGGCTCAGCCGGTCCTACGAGCAGTACTTC	CASRLSRSYEQYF	TRBV28	TRBJ2-7	.	.
TGTGCCAGTAGTCCACTAGCGGGGGAAACCTACGAGCAGTACTTC	CASSPLAGETYEQYF	TRBV19	TRBJ2-7	.	TRBD2
TGTGCCAGCAGTTCAAGCAGAGACACCGGGGAGCTGTTTTTT	CASSSSRDTGELFF	TRBV6-1	TRBJ2-2	.	.
TGTGCCAGCAGTGGGGGACAGGGGGGTGGAGGCTACACCTTC	CASSGGQGGGGYTF	TRBV27	TRBJ1-2	once	TRBD1
TGTGCCAGCCGACCGATAGGGACAGGGGGCGGCTATGGCTACACCTTC	CASRPIGTGGGYGYTF	TRBV7-9	TRBJ1-2	.	TRBD1
TGTGCCAGCAGCGTAGGACAGCATAGCACAGATACGCAGTATTTT	CASSVGQHSTDTQYF	TRBV9	TRBJ2-3	.	.
TGTGCCAGCAGCTTAGTGGAAGTTTTACGCTCCTACAATGAGCAGTTCTTC	CASSLVEVLRSYNEQFF	TRBV7-2	TRBJ2-1	.	.
TGTGCCAGTAGCGACCGGGAGGTTGGCAATCAGCCCCAGCATTTT	CASSDREVGNQPQHF	TRBV19	TRBJ1-5	.	.
TGTGCCAGTAGTATGAAGCCGGGAGCGCATCCCTACGAGCAGTACTTC	CASSMKPGAHPYEQYF	TRBV19	TRBJ2-7	medium-sized	.
TGCGCCAGCAGCCCTGGGATGGGGGGCGACTACGAGCAGTACTTC	CASSPGMGGDYEQYF	TRBV4-1	TRBJ2-7	.	.
TGCGCCAGCAGCCCCAGGGCGGCGGCTCTAAGCTACGAGCAGTACTTC	CASSPRAAALSYEQYF	TRBV4-1	TRBJ2-7	.	.
TGTGCCAGGGACAGGGGGCGAATTCGGAACACTGAAGCTTTCTTT	CARDRGRIRNTEAFF	TRBV2	TRBJ1-1	.	TRBD1
TGTGCCAGCAGTAGTCGCGAAGGGGGCGGGGGGGAGACCCAGTACTTC	CASSSREGGGGETQYF	TRBV5-6	TRBJ2-5	.	.
TGTGCCAGCAGCCACCCGACCCCCCTAGCGGGAGGAATGGACAATGAGCAGTTCTTC	CASSHPTPLAGGMDNEQFF	TRBV14	TRBJ2-1	large	TRBD2
TGTGCCAGCAGTTCTATTAATTCACCCCTCCACTTT	CASSSINSPLHF	TRBV6-5	TRBJ1-6	.	.
TGTGCCAGCAGCTTAGTGATCGACAGGGCGAACACTGAAGCTTTCTTT	CASSLVIDRANTEAFF	TRBV11-2	TRBJ1-1	.	TRBD1
TGTGCCAGCAGGGACCTAGCGGGAGGCGGGAATGAGCAGTTCTTC	CASRDLAGGGNEQFF	TRBV11-2	TRBJ2-1	.	TRBD2
TGTGCCAGCAGCTTTCAGGGGAGCCACGAGCAGTACTTC	CASSFQGSHEQYF	TRBV13	TRBJ2-7	medium-sized	.
TGTGCCAGCAGCGTACGGCGGGAGGGATACAATGAGCAGTTCTTC	CASSVRREGYNEQFF	TRBV9	TRBJ2-1	few	TRBD2
TGCGCCAGCAGCCCCTTCCAGGGACCGACACAAACGGGGCAGTACTTC	CASSPFQGPTQTGQYF	TRBV4-1	TRBJ2-7	once	.
TGCGCCAGCAGCCAGGGGGTGGGGACAGTTGGTGAAAAACTGTTTTTT	CASSQGVGTVGEKLFF	TRBV4-1	TRBJ1-4	once	TRBD1
TGTGCCAGCAGCCTCCGGAAAGGGACACCGGAGCAAGAGACCCAGTACTTC	CASSLRKGTPEQETQYF	TRBV13	TRBJ2-5	.	.
TGTGCCAGCAGCCCGGAGGCACTAGCTGGTGAGCAGTTCTTC	CASSPEALAGEQFF	TRBV11-2	TRBJ2-1	.	.
TGTGCCAGCAGCTTAACCACAGATACGCAGTATTTT	CASSLTTDTQYF	TRBV11-2	TRBJ2-3	once	.
TGTGCCAGCAGCGTAGGCGGGGATTACGAGCAGTACTTC	CASSVGGDYEQYF	TRBV9	TRBJ2-7	.	.
TGCAGCGGAATGCAAAGGAGCTCCTACAATGAGCAGTTCTTC	CSGMQRSSYNEQFF	TRBV29-1	TRBJ2-1	.	.
TGTGCCACCTCGTTGCTAGCTGGAGAAAAACTGTTTTTT	CATSLLAGEKLFF	TRBV6-1	TRBJ1-4	.	.
TGTGCCAGCAGTTATGGAACAGGGGGCTGGACAGATACGCAGTATTTT	CASSYGTGGWTDTQYF	TRBV6-6	TRBJ2-3	.	TRBD1
TGCGCCAGCAGCCATCAGCGGGAAGGCACCGGGGAGCTGTTTTTT	CASSHQREGTGELFF	TRBV5-1	TRBJ2-2	once	TRBD2
TGTGCCAGCAAGACAGGGGGCTACGAGCAGTACTTC	CASKTGGYEQYF	TRBV2	TRBJ2-7	.	TRBD1
TGTGCCAGCAGCTCGGGCGCCGGGACAGCGAACACCGGGGAGCTGTTTTTT	CASSSGAGTANTGELFF	TRBV7-9	TRBJ2-2	once	TRBD1
TGTGCCAGCAGCTCGGACAGGGAGTATAGCAATCAGCCCCAGCATTTT	CASSSDREYSNQPQHF	TRBV7-8	TRBJ1-5	.	TRBD1
TGCAGCGTTGAAGCCCCGGGAGGCTACGAGCAGTACTTC	CSVEAPGGYEQYF	TRBV29-1	TRBJ2-7	.	TRBD2
TGTGCCAGCAGCGAGGGGGAGGGGTACGAGCAGTACTTC	CASSEGEGYEQYF	TRBV9	TRBJ2-7	.	.
TGTGCCGGGTCAGACGGAGGACTGGGTGGGGCCAACGTCCTGACTTTC	CAGSDGGLGGANVLTF	TRBV2	TRBJ2-6	.	.
TGTGCCACCCGGACAGGGTCCACAGATACGCAGTATTTT	CATRTGSTDTQYF	TRBV15	TRBJ2-3	once	TRBD1